Each of the 20 T cell receptor beta chains below was sequenced from the same sample in a study of T-cell reconstitution after alpha-beta-depleted transplantation in children. For TCRbeta, the library was prepared with unique molecular identifiers. TCRdb called the PCR reads again in MiXCR, with one record for every CDR3 protein. Among under 350,000 distinct CDR3 sequences listed, nearly 10% were seen once. This sample comprised PBMCs from the stem cell graft donor, obtained from the stem cell graft. All receptors derive from a human donor who donated a stem cell graft to a child with SCID.

This clonotype was found many times. V is TRBV7-2 and J is TRBJ1-5; unclear D gene. The CDR3 length is 13 residues. The germline V gene encodes CDR1 SGHTA and CDR2 FQGNSA. Trimming cost V 4 bases and J 4 bases, with 8 bases left between them. DNA for the CDR3: TGTGCCAGCAGCTCCTCCCATAATCAGCCCCAGCATTTT. It translates to CASSSSHNQPQHF.

The rearrangement links TRBV13 to TRBJ1-6, with a tentative D call TRBD1 (6 bases). Looked up from germline, CDR1 is PRHDT and CDR2 is FYEKMQ (reference sequence). The CDR3 runs to 14 residues. The V gene lost 0 bases and the J gene lost 10 bases, with 10 bases spanning the gap. CDR3 amino acids: CASSLGFGGSPLHF. CDR3 nucleotide sequence: TGTGCCAGCAGCTTAGGTTTTGGGGGCTCACCCCTCCACTTT.

This clonotype has more than one count but fewer than ten. The chain has TRBV12-3 or TRBV12-4 and TRBJ1-2, with no clear D. The CDR3 sequence is 17 residues long. V lost 2 bases to trimming and J lost 6 bases, with 22 bases between them. CDR3 residues: CASSLYDSGSLTDGYTF. CDR3 bases: TGTGCCAGCAGTTTATATGATTCTGGCAGCTTAACTGATGGCTACACCTTC.

This clonotype was found many times. This chain links TRBV27 with TRBJ2-7; D is uncertain. V lost 0 bases to trimming and J lost 6 bases, with 9 bases between them. CDR3 length: 13 residues. Germline V gene data show CDR1 as MNHEY and CDR2 as SMNVEV (reference sequence). This CDR3 reads CASSLSWAAEQYF. Written as DNA, the CDR3 is TGTGCCAGCAGTTTATCATGGGCAGCCGAGCAGTACTTC.

This clonotype appeared many times. The chain links TRBV12-3 or TRBV12-4 to TRBJ2-1, with a tentative D call TRBD2 (5 bases). This CDR3 has 14 residues. V lost 5 bases to trimming and J lost 6 bases, with 14 bases between them. The CDR3 region is CASSLGLAANEQFF. CDR3 sequence (DNA): TGTGCCAGCAGTCTAGGACTGGCCGCCAATGAGCAGTTCTTC.

The table lists this clonotype with a few counts. The rearrangement uses TRBV12-3 or TRBV12-4 and TRBJ2-1, with 9 nucleotides matching TRBD2. The CDR3 is 17 residues long. Losses at the gene ends were 0 bases for V and 2 bases for J; bases not matched to a gene: 5. The CDR3 DNA is TGTGCCAGCAGTTTAGCGAGAGGCGGGGGGGCCTACAATGAGCAGTTCTTC. Amino acid sequence: CASSLARGGGAYNEQFF.

A few counts support this clonotype. This chain uses TRBV5-1 with TRBJ2-4, with a possible D match to TRBD1 (7 bases). V was pared by 3 bases and J by 0 bases, with 13 bases between. Germline V lookup: CDR1 SGHRS, CDR2 YFSETQ. This CDR3 has 16 amino acids. DNA of the CDR3: TGCGCCAGCAGCTGGGGGGACAGAATAGCCAAAAACATTCAGTACTTC. Encoded protein: CASSWGDRIAKNIQYF.

The sample holds a few counts of this clonotype. The V gene is TRBV25-1, the J gene TRBJ1-6; 9 nucleotides align to TRBD1. CDR1 and CDR2 (germline): MGHDK, SYGVNS. The CDR3 loop spans 14 amino acids. The trim removed 1 base at V and 10 bases at J, leaving 2 bases unmatched. CDR3 sequence reads: CASSELGTGSPLHF. The CDR3 region has the DNA TGTGCCAGCAGTGAATTGGGGACAGGGTCACCCCTCCACTTT.

This clonotype appeared many times. V gene TRBV5-5 combines with J gene TRBJ2-2; D is ambiguous. Germline V CDR1 and CDR2: SGHKS, YYEKEE (reference sequence). Trimming took 2 bases from V and 0 from J, leaving 17 bases between them. The CDR3 is made up of 18 amino acids. In DNA form, the CDR3 reads TGTGCCAGCAGCTTATATTCGGCGGAGTCTGCGAACACCGGGGAGCTGTTTTTT. It encodes CASSLYSAESANTGELFF.

This clonotype was observed a few times. The chain uses TRBV20-1 and TRBJ1-5; 9 bases are a match to TRBD1. The CDR3 is 15 amino acids. The J segment lost 1 base and the V segment lost 1 base, leaving 2 bases of the junction unmatched. CDR1 is DFQATT and CDR2 is SNEGSKA in the germline V gene (reference sequence). CDR3 loop: CSARAGTGSNQPQHF. In DNA, the CDR3 is TGCAGTGCTAGAGCAGGGACAGGGAGCAATCAGCCCCAGCATTTT.

This clonotype was counted only a few times. This chain connects TRBV7-8 to TRBJ2-5; D might be TRBD2 (6 bases). The V gene lost 5 bases and the J gene lost 5 bases, with 18 bases spanning the gap. The CDR3 totals 15 residues. Germline-derived CDR1 and CDR2 are SGHVS and FQNEAQ. CDR3 sequence: CASSPLATIKETQYF. The CDR3 DNA reads as TGTGCCAGCAGCCCACTAGCCACCATCAAGGAGACCCAGTACTTC. The variable domain in full, completed from reference TRBV7-8 and TRBJ2-5, reads GAGVSQSPRYKVAKRGQDVALRCDPISGHVSLFWYQQALGQGPEFLTYFQNEAQLDKSGLPSDRFFAERPEGSVSTLKIQRTQQEDSAVYLCASSPLATIKETQYFGPGTRLLVL.

This chain uses TRBV5-1 with TRBJ2-3; TRBD2 matches at 8 bases. The germline V gene encodes CDR1 SGHRS and CDR2 YFSETQ. This CDR3 has 16 residues. Trimming at V came to 4 bases and at J to 3 bases, leaving 10 bases not matched to a gene. The chain's CDR3 is CASSPSSSGGTDTQYF. The CDR3 DNA reads as TGCGCCAGCAGCCCCTCCTCCAGCGGGGGTACAGATACGCAGTATTTT.

This clonotype has more than one count but fewer than ten. In DNA, the CDR3 is TGCAGTGCTAGATCCCGAAACCAATGGGGGCCAGATACGCAGTATTTT. Translated: CSARSRNQWGPDTQYF. This rearrangement joins TRBV20-1 to TRBJ2-3; the D gene is possibly TRBD1 (6 bases). Germline CDR1 and CDR2: DFQATT and SNEGSKA (reference sequence). The CDR3 contains 16 residues. Trimming removed 2 bases from V and 4 bases from J, with 19 bases in between.

This clonotype was recorded a few times. The chain uses TRBV19 and TRBJ2-3; possible D gene TRBD1, 6 bases. The CDR3 loop spans 14 amino acids. V dropped 9 bases and J dropped 1 base, with 14 bases sitting between them. Germline lookup yields CDR1 LNHDA and CDR2 SQIVND (reference sequence). The CDR3 loop is CASTNRDRTDTQYF. The CDR3 nucleotides are TGTGCCAGCACTAACAGGGACCGCACAGATACGCAGTATTTT.

This clonotype was detected many times. V gene TRBV7-8 combines with J gene TRBJ1-1; tentatively, D is TRBD1 (6 bases). The V and J ends lost 5 bases and 4 bases respectively, with 14 bases between them. This CDR3 spans 14 amino acids. From germline, CDR1 is SGHVS and CDR2 FQNEAQ. As DNA, the CDR3 is TGTGCCAGCAGCATTCTACAGGGAGGCACTGAAGCTTTCTTT. As protein: CASSILQGGTEAFF.

This clonotype was detected many times. The chain uses TRBV27 and TRBJ2-1; 8 positions agree with TRBD1. Germline trimming cut 1 base from V and 1 base from J; bases unmatched to any gene: 0. The CDR3 is 15 amino acids. Germline V gene sequence: CDR1 MNHEY, CDR2 SMNVEV (reference sequence). CDR3 coding DNA: TGTGCCAGCAGTTTATGGGACAGGTCCTACAATGAGCAGTTCTTC. This codes for CASSLWDRSYNEQFF.

The chain combines TRBV6-1 with TRBJ1-5, with D perhaps matching TRBD1 (6 bases). Trimming left V 3 bases short and J 6 bases short, with 12 bases between. This CDR3 is 14 amino acids long. Germline CDR1 reads MNHNS; CDR2 reads SASEGT. The CDR3 DNA reads TGTGCCAGCAGTGATGTGGGGGCATCTCAGCCCCAGCATTTT. This translates into CASSDVGASQPQHF.

This clonotype was recorded many times. This chain uses TRBV20-1 with TRBJ2-1; unclear D gene. V was trimmed by 3 bases and J by 3 bases, leaving 15 bases between them. Germline CDR1 reads DFQATT; CDR2 reads SNEGSKA (reference sequence). The CDR3 is 15 amino acids. CDR3 loop: CSARGRDLLYNEQFF. The CDR3, as DNA: TGCAGTGCTAGGGGCAGAGATCTTCTCTACAATGAGCAGTTCTTC.

The J gene is TRBJ2-3, the V gene TRBV5-6; TRBD2 is a possible D gene (5 bases). CDR1 and CDR2 (germline): SGHDT, YYEEEE. Deletions cut 1 base from V and 2 bases from J, with 14 bases between. The CDR3 has 16 residues. The CDR3 DNA reads TGTGCCAGCAGCTTGTTGGCAGAGCGGTCCACAGATACGCAGTATTTT. Its translation: CASSLLAERSTDTQYF.

This clonotype was seen many times. The chain combines TRBV29-1 with TRBJ1-1, with a weak D call TRBD1 (5 bases). The CDR3 sequence is 10 residues long. The V gene lost 6 bases and the J gene lost 5 bases, with 7 bases spanning the gap. Germline assignment: CDR1 SQVTM and CDR2 ANQGSEA. CDR3 residues: CSVGGTEAFF. Written as DNA, the CDR3 is TGCAGCGTCGGGGGGACTGAAGCTTTCTTT.